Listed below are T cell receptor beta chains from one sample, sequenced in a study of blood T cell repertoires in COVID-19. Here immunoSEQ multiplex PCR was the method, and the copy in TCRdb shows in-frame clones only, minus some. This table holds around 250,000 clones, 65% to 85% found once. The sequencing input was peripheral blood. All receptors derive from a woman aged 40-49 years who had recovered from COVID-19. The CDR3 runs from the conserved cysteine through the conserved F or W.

CDR3 protein: CASRQGLWGYGYTF; V gene: TRBV6-5; J gene: TRBJ1-2
CDR3 protein: CASTPGGRGYTF; V gene: TRBV7-9; J gene: TRBJ1-2
CDR3 protein: CASSAGAETQYF; V gene: TRBV2; J gene: TRBJ2-5
CDR3 protein: CASRLAGVPELGTQYF; V gene: TRBV28; J gene: TRBJ2-5
CDR3 protein: CASRPLLAGAFQETQYF; V gene: TRBV27; J gene: TRBJ2-5
CDR3 protein: CASSQGRGGGSSRGYTF; V gene: TRBV3-1/TRBV3-2; J gene: TRBJ1-2
CDR3 protein: CASSPGDSGNTIYF; V gene: TRBV5-1; J gene: TRBJ1-3
CDR3 protein: CASSKARGHGYTF; V gene: TRBV21-1; J gene: TRBJ1-2
CDR3 protein: CASSSYSTGGSTDTQYF; V gene: TRBV5-1; J gene: TRBJ2-3
CDR3 protein: CASTAQGSTYEQYF; V gene: TRBV6-5; J gene: TRBJ2-7
CDR3 protein: CASSPRQGRHEQYF; V gene: TRBV13; J gene: TRBJ2-7
CDR3 protein: CASSFMGSYGYTF; V gene: TRBV5-4; J gene: TRBJ1-2
CDR3 protein: CASSYDRSTDTQYF; V gene: TRBV9; J gene: TRBJ2-3
CDR3 protein: CASSLEGYEQYF; V gene: TRBV11-3; J gene: TRBJ2-7
CDR3 protein: CASSFTGTGSNTEAFF; V gene: TRBV11-2; J gene: TRBJ1-1
CDR3 protein: CASSVVTGYNEQFF; V gene: TRBV9; J gene: TRBJ2-1
CDR3 protein: CASSLPTERSPLHF; V gene: TRBV7-2; J gene: TRBJ1-6
CDR3 protein: CATSDPTGYEQYF; V gene: TRBV24-1; J gene: TRBJ2-7
CDR3 protein: CASSSLGPLSEQYF; V gene: TRBV5-5; J gene: TRBJ2-7
CDR3 protein: CASATGGGHNEQFF; V gene: TRBV19; J gene: TRBJ2-1
CDR3 protein: CASSQDRGSATQYF; V gene: TRBV4-1; J gene: TRBJ2-5
CDR3 protein: CASSEWLAGVADTQYF; V gene: TRBV6-1; J gene: TRBJ2-3
CDR3 protein: CASSRSGTSGGESYNEQFF; V gene: TRBV2; J gene: TRBJ2-1
CDR3 protein: CASSEDRELNYGYTF; V gene: TRBV5-1; J gene: TRBJ1-2
CDR3 protein: CASSQGNGEAFF; V gene: TRBV3-1/TRBV3-2; J gene: TRBJ1-1
CDR3 protein: CASSMHPGLSYEQYF; V gene: TRBV5-1; J gene: TRBJ2-7
CDR3 protein: CASSLGTGYEKLFF; V gene: TRBV5-1; J gene: TRBJ1-4
CDR3 protein: CASSLPQGFLGSNQPQHF; V gene: TRBV28; J gene: TRBJ1-5
CDR3 protein: CASTRGVVTEAFF; V gene: TRBV19; J gene: TRBJ1-1
CDR3 protein: CASSGRVYTEAFF; V gene: TRBV11-3; J gene: TRBJ1-1
CDR3 protein: CASSPVGREGYTF; V gene: TRBV5-4; J gene: TRBJ1-2
CDR3 protein: CASRRDSGAYEQYF; V gene: TRBV2; J gene: TRBJ2-7
CDR3 protein: CASSHGTTNTGELFF; V gene: TRBV4-2; J gene: TRBJ2-2
CDR3 protein: CASTWRDSTDTQYF; V gene: TRBV28; J gene: TRBJ2-3
CDR3 protein: CAINNSGGETQYF; V gene: TRBV10-3; J gene: TRBJ2-5
CDR3 protein: CASSPGLAGGLDTQYF; V gene: TRBV4-1; J gene: TRBJ2-3
CDR3 protein: CASSTGDFGQPQHF; V gene: TRBV7-9; J gene: TRBJ1-5
CDR3 protein: CASRTLGGVPEAFF; V gene: TRBV6-5; J gene: TRBJ1-1
CDR3 protein: CASRGSERGPYNEQFF; V gene: TRBV7-2; J gene: TRBJ2-1
CDR3 protein: CASSSQGGGNEKLFF; V gene: TRBV18; J gene: TRBJ1-4
CDR3 protein: CAISEWGTQGPKNTEAFF; V gene: TRBV10-3; J gene: TRBJ1-1
CDR3 protein: CASTRGLNTEAFF; V gene: TRBV2; J gene: TRBJ1-1
CDR3 protein: CASSLRDRGEAFF; V gene: TRBV7-8; J gene: TRBJ1-1
CDR3 protein: CASSLPGQPNYGYTF; V gene: TRBV7-9; J gene: TRBJ1-2
CDR3 protein: CASSPPSTYQETQYF; V gene: TRBV18; J gene: TRBJ2-5
CDR3 protein: CASSTGTGNEKLFF; V gene: TRBV7-9; J gene: TRBJ1-4
CDR3 protein: CASKPTGWDTEAFF; V gene: TRBV6-5; J gene: TRBJ1-1
CDR3 protein: CASSQGAGAGELFF; V gene: TRBV4-2; J gene: TRBJ2-2
CDR3 protein: CASGTSVSTDTQYF; V gene: TRBV6-5; J gene: TRBJ2-3
CDR3 protein: CASSLTGTHNYGYTF; V gene: TRBV7-2; J gene: TRBJ1-2
CDR3 protein: CASSSGQDTGELFF; V gene: TRBV5-4; J gene: TRBJ2-2
CDR3 protein: CASRVWTSSKDEQYF; V gene: TRBV2; J gene: TRBJ2-7
CDR3 protein: CASRRGGRTNEKLFF; V gene: TRBV5-1; J gene: TRBJ1-4
CDR3 protein: CARSVPTADNSPLHF; V gene: TRBV5-3; J gene: TRBJ1-6
CDR3 protein: CASSQTPTGYDYGYTF; V gene: TRBV4-1; J gene: TRBJ1-2